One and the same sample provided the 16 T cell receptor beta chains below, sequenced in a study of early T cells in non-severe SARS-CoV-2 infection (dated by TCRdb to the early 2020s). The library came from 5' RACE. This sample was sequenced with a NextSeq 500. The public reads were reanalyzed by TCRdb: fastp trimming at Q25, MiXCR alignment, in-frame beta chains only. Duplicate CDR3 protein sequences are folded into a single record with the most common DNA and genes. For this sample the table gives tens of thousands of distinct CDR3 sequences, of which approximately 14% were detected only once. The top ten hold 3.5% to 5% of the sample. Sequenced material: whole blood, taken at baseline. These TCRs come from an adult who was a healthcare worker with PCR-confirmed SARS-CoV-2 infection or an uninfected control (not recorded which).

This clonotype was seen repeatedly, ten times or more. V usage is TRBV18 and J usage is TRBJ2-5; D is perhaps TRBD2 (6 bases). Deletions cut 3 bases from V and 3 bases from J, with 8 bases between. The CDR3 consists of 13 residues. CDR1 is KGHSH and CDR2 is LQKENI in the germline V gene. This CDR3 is CASSPEGKETQYF. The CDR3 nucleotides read TGTGCCAGCTCACCGGAGGGGAAAGAGACCCAGTACTTC.

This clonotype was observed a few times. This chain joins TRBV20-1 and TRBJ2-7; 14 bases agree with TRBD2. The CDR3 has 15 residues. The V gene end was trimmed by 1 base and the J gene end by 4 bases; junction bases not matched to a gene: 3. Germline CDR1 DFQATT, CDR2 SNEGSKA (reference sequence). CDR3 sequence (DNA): TGCAGTGCTAGAGCGGGACTAGCGGGAGTGTACGAGCAGTACTTC. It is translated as CSARAGLAGVYEQYF.

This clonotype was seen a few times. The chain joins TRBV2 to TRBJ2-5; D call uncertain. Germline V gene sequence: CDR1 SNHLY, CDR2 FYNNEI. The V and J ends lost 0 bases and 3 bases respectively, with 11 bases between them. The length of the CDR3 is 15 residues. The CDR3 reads CASSEARASEETQYF. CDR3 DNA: TGTGCCAGCAGTGAAGCACGGGCCAGCGAAGAGACCCAGTACTTC. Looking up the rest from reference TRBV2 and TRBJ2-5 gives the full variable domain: EPEVTQTPSHQVTQMGQEVILRCVPISNHLYFYWYRQILGQKVEFLVSFYNNEISEKSEIFDDQFSVERPDGSNFTLKIRSTKLEDSAMYFCASSEARASEETQYFGPGTRLLVL.

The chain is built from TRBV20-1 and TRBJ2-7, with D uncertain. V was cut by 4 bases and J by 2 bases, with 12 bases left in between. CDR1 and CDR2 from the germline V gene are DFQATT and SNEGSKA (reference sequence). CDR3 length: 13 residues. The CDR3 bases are TGCAGTGCTATGAAGGTGAGGACCTACGAGCAGTACTTC. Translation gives CSAMKVRTYEQYF.

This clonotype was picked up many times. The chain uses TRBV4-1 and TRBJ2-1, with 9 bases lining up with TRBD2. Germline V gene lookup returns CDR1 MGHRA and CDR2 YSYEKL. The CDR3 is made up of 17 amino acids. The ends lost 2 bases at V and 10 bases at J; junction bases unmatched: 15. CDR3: CASSQPGRVAGVREQFF. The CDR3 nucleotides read TGCGCCAGCAGCCAACCGGGGAGGGTAGCGGGAGTCAGGGAGCAGTTCTTC.

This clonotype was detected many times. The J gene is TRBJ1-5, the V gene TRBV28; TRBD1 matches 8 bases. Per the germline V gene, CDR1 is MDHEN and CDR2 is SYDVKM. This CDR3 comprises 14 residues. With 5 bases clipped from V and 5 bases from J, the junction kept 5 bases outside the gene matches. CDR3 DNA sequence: TGTGCCAGCAGTCTGACAGGGGAGGATCAGCCCCAGCATTTT. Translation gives CASSLTGEDQPQHF.

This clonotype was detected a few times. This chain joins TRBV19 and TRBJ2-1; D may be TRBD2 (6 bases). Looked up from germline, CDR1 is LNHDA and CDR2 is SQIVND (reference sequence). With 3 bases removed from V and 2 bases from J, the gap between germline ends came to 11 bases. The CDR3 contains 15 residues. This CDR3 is CASSIGGVTYNEQFF. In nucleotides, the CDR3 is TGTGCCAGTAGTATCGGGGGAGTCACCTACAATGAGCAGTTCTTC.

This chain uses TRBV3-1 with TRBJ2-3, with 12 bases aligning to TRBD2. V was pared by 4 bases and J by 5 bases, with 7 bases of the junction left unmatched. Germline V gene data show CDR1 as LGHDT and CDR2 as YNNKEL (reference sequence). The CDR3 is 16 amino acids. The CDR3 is CASSPHLLAGGDTQYF. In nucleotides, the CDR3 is TGTGCCAGCAGCCCCCACCTACTAGCGGGAGGAGATACGCAGTATTTT.

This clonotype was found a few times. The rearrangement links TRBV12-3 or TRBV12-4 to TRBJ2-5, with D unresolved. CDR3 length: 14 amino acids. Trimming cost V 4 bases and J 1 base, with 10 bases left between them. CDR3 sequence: CASSSRLAQETQYF. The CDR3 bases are TGTGCCAGCAGTTCTCGGCTCGCCCAAGAGACCCAGTACTTC.

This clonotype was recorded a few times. The CDR3 loop reads CASNGNTGELFF. Here the CDR3 DNA reads TGTGCCAGCAACGGGAACACCGGGGAGCTGTTTTTT. The V and J genes are TRBV25-1 and TRBJ2-2, with D unresolved. Germline CDR1 and CDR2: MGHDK and SYGVNS. The CDR3 loop spans 12 amino acids. V was shortened by 7 bases and J by 1 base, with 4 bases between the two germline ends.

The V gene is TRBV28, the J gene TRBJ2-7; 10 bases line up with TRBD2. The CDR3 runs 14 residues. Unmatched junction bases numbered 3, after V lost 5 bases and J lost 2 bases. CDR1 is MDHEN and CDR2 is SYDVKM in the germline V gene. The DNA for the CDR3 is TGTGCCAGCAGTCACGGGACTAGCGCCTACGAGCAGTACTTC. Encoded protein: CASSHGTSAYEQYF.

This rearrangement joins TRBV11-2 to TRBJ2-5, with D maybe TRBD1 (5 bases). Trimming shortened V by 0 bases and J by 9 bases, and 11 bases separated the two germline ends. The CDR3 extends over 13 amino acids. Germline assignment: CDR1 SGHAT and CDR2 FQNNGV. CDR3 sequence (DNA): TGTGCCAGCAGCTTAGACGGCCAAGGGGCCCAGTACTTC. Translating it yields CASSLDGQGAQYF. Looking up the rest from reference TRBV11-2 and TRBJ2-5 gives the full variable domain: EAGVAQSPRYKIIEKRQSVAFWCNPISGHATLYWYQQILGQGPKLLIQFQNNGVVDDSQLPKDRFSAERLKGVDSTLKIQPAKLEDSAVYLCASSLDGQGAQYFGPGTRLLVL.

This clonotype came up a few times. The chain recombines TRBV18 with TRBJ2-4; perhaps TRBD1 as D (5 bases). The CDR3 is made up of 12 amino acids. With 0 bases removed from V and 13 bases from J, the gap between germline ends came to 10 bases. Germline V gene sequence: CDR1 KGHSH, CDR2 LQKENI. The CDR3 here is CASSPPDNRQYF. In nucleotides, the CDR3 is TGTGCCAGCTCACCACCGGACAATAGGCAGTACTTC.

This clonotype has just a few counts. CDR3 sequence: CASSLVASGSFRDEQYF. The CDR3 DNA reads as TGTGCCAGCAGCTTAGTGGCTAGCGGGAGCTTTAGGGACGAGCAGTACTTC. The V call is TRBV7-2, the J call TRBJ2-7; TRBD2 matches 10 bases. Germline V gene sequence: CDR1 SGHTA, CDR2 FQGNSA. J lost 5 bases, V lost 1 base, and 11 bases had no gene match. The CDR3 covers 17 residues.

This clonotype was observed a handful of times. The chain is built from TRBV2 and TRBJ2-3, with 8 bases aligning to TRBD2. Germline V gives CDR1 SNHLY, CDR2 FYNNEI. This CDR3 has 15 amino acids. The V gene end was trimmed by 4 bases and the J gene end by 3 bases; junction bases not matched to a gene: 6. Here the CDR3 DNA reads TGTGCCAGCAGTGGGAGGGCGGGAGGAACAGATACGCAGTATTTT. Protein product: CASSGRAGGTDTQYF.

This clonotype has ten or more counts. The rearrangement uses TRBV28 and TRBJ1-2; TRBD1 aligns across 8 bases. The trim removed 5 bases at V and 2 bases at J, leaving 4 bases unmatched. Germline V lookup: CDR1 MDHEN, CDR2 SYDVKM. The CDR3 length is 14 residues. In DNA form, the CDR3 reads TGTGCCAGCAGTACCGGACAGGGCAACTATGGCTACACCTTC. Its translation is CASSTGQGNYGYTF.